Below, 9 T cell receptor beta chains from the same sample are listed, as sequenced in a study of cytomegalovirus exposure and HLA in healthy donors. TCRdb's table, derived via immunoSEQ multiplex PCR, lists solely in-frame clones and lacks some. This sample has 100,000 to 150,000 clones, with approximately 90% found just once. The sample consisted of PBMCs. The receptors were sampled from a woman between 18 and 29 years old in good health and CMV-seronegative.

The V gene is TRBV7-8, the J gene TRBJ1-5; D is uncertain. This CDR3 has 15 amino acids. The V gene lost 1 base and the J gene lost 0 bases, with 7 bases spanning the gap. Germline assignment: CDR1 SGHVS and CDR2 FQNEAQ. CDR3 loop: CASSLGSYSNQPQHF. CDR3 DNA: TGTGCCAGCAGCTTAGGTAGTTATAGCAATCAGCCCCAGCATTTT.

The chain uses TRBV27 and TRBJ1-5; weak D call: TRBD1 (6 bases). CDR1 is MNHEY and CDR2 is SMNVEV in the germline V gene (reference sequence). V was trimmed by 3 bases and J by 4 bases, leaving 10 bases between them. This CDR3 region has 14 residues. The CDR3 spells CASSFSQGNQPQHF. In DNA, the CDR3 is TGTGCCAGCAGTTTTAGTCAGGGGAATCAGCCCCAGCATTTT.

As to this clone: This specimen includes other DNA sequences encoding the same CDR3. The rearrangement links TRBV28 to TRBJ2-7; D perhaps matches TRBD1 (6 bases). Germline loops: CDR1 MDHEN, CDR2 SYDVKM. Trimming removed 2 bases at V and 0 bases at J, with 8 bases between. The CDR3 contains 14 residues. CDR3 sequence (DNA): TGTGCCAGCAGTTTAATAGGGGGCTCCTACGAGCAGTACTTC. It is translated as CASSLIGGSYEQYF.

The J gene is TRBJ1-1, the V gene TRBV2; 10 bases fit TRBD1. Germline CDR1 reads SNHLY; CDR2 reads FYNNEI. V lost 4 bases to trimming and J lost 4 bases; unmatched junction nucleotides: 6. This CDR3 is built from 15 residues. CDR3 in amino acids: CASSAGQGIGTEAFF. The CDR3 bases are TGTGCCAGCAGTGCGGGACAGGGGATCGGCACTGAAGCTTTCTTT.

In nucleotides, the CDR3 is TGTGCCAGCTCCCCCAGGACAGGGGGCTCTGGAAACACCATATATTTT. Amino acids: CASSPRTGGSGNTIYF. The V and J genes are TRBV18 and TRBJ1-3, with 10 bases aligning to TRBD1. V was clipped by 6 bases and J by 0 bases; unmatched bases: 5. The CDR3 sequence is 16 residues long. Germline assignment: CDR1 KGHSH and CDR2 LQKENI.

The rearrangement joins TRBV27 to TRBJ2-7; 12 bases agree with TRBD1. From germline, CDR1 is MNHEY and CDR2 SMNVEV (reference sequence). Losses at the gene ends were 5 bases for V and 6 bases for J; bases not matched to a gene: 5. There are 14 residues in the CDR3. The CDR3 is CASSPGTGGGEQYF. For the CDR3, the DNA is TGTGCCAGCAGTCCTGGGACAGGGGGCGGCGAGCAGTACTTC.

The chain recombines TRBV18 with TRBJ2-7; D is perhaps TRBD2 (6 bases). The CDR3 totals 15 residues. Trimming stripped 0 bases from V and 0 bases from J, with 9 bases between. Germline V lookup: CDR1 KGHSH, CDR2 LQKENI. The CDR3 bases are TGTGCCAGCTCACCACCGGGACTTAGCTCCTACGAGCAGTACTTC. This sequence encodes CASSPPGLSSYEQYF. Complete variable domain (other parts from reference TRBV18 and TRBJ2-7): NAGVMQNPRHLVRRRGQEARLRCSPMKGHSHVYWYRQLPEEGLKFMVYLQKENIIDESGMPKERFSAEFPKEGPSILRIQQVVRGDSAAYFCASSPPGLSSYEQYFGPGTRLTVT.

The CDR3 bases are TGTGCCAGCAGCGCCGGGACAGGGGGCTCACCCCTCCACTTT. Amino acids: CASSAGTGGSPLHF. The genes are TRBV9 and TRBJ1-6, with 12 bases that match TRBD1. This CDR3 has 14 residues. Germline V CDR1 and CDR2: SGDLS, YYNGEE. V lost 3 bases to trimming and J lost 10 bases; unmatched junction nucleotides: 2.

The V call is TRBV27, the J call TRBJ2-4; D perhaps matches TRBD2 (6 bases). The CDR3 has 15 residues. V lost 4 bases, J lost 0 bases, and 10 bases lay in between. Germline V gene sequence: CDR1 MNHEY, CDR2 SMNVEV (reference sequence). In DNA form, the CDR3 reads TGTGCCAGCAGTTCCGCTAGCGTAGCCAAAAACATTCAGTACTTC. Amino acids: CASSSASVAKNIQYF.